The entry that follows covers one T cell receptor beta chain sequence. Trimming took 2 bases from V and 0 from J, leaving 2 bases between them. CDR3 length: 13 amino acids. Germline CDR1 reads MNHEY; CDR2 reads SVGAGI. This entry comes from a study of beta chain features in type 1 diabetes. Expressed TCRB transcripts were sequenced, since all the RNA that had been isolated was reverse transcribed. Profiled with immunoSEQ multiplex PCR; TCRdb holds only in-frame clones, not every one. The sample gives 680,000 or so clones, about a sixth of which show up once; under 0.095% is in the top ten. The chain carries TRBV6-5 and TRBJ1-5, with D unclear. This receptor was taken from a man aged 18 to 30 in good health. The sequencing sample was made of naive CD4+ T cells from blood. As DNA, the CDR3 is TGTGCCAGCAGTTACGGTAGCAATCAGCCCCAGCATTTT. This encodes CASSYGSNQPQHF.